Listed below are T cell receptor beta chains from one sample, sequenced in a study of cytomegalovirus exposure and HLA in healthy donors. Measured with immunoSEQ multiplex PCR; TCRdb has only the in-frame clones, and not every one. This table holds around 170,000 clones, roughly 84% found once. Sample: PBMCs. The receptors were sampled from a woman aged 45-59 years in good health and CMV-seropositive. The CDR3 runs from the conserved cysteine through the conserved F or W. The D gene is left open where the match is weak. Only part of the rows carry a size: once, few, many, or a class if the clone is expanded.

>TRBJ2-3|TRBV7-9|TRBD2|-
TGTGCCAGCAGCCCCCCGTCCGGGGGGGCGGTAGATACGCAGTATTTT
CASSPPSGGAVDTQYF
>TRBJ1-5|TRBV21-1|-|-
TGTGCCAGCAGCAAAGCAGGAGGGATCAATCAGCCCCAGCATTTT
CASSKAGGINQPQHF
>TRBJ2-1|TRBV7-9|TRBD2|-
TGTGCCAGCAGCTTTATCCGGGGGGGCCAATATGAGCAGTTCTTC
CASSFIRGGQYEQFF
>TRBJ2-2|TRBV9|TRBD2|-
TGTGCCAGCAGCCCGGGACTAGCGGGGGGGCGTTTTACCGGGGAGCTGTTTTTT
CASSPGLAGGRFTGELFF
>TRBJ2-2|TRBV9|-|-
TGTGCCAGCAGCCGCTTGGAGTCTCGCACCGGGGAGCTGTTTTTT
CASSRLESRTGELFF
>TRBJ2-3|TRBV4-1|TRBD2|-
TGCGCCAGCAGCCAGCGGACTAGCGGGGGGGCCGATACGCAGTATTTT
CASSQRTSGGADTQYF
>TRBJ1-2|TRBV28|-|-
TGTGCCAGCAGTTTGGCTGCCTATGGCTACACCTTC
CASSLAAYGYTF
>TRBJ2-5|TRBV7-2|-|-
TGTGCCAGCAGCCCTCTTAGGGGGGGGTCGGAGACCCAGTACTTC
CASSPLRGGSETQYF
>TRBJ1-1|TRBV18|TRBD1|once
TGTGCCAGCTCCGCCAGGGGGACGGACACTGAAGCTTTCTTT
CASSARGTDTEAFF
>TRBJ1-4|TRBV19|-|-
TGTGCCAGTACTTCACTGTGGGAACTCGGGGAAGAAAAACTGTTTTTT
CASTSLWELGEEKLFF
>TRBJ1-2|TRBV5-8|-|-
TGTGCCAGCAGCTTGGCGGGAGCTAACTATGGCTACACCTTC
CASSLAGANYGYTF
>TRBJ2-3|TRBV15|TRBD2|-
TGTGCCACGCAGACTAGCGGGGGAACCTTAGGCACAGATACGCAGTATTTT
CATQTSGGTLGTDTQYF
>TRBJ2-5|TRBV10-3|TRBD1|-
TGTGCCATCAGTGAGCCCGGACAGGGATGGACCCAGTACTTC
CAISEPGQGWTQYF
>TRBJ1-1|TRBV2|-|-
TGTGCCAGCACTATGAACACTGAAGCTTTCTTT
CASTMNTEAFF
>TRBJ1-1|TRBV28|-|few
TGTGCCAGCAGTAGGGGACTTGAAGCTTTCTTT
CASSRGLEAFF
>TRBJ1-5|TRBV18|-|-
TGTGCCAGCTCAATAGTCGATAGCAATCAGCCCCAGCATTTT
CASSIVDSNQPQHF
>TRBJ2-3|TRBV7-2|TRBD2|-
TGTGCCAGCAGCTTAGCAGTAGCGGGGGCCTGGGATACGCAGTATTTT
CASSLAVAGAWDTQYF
>TRBJ1-1|TRBV7-8|-|-
TGTGCCAGCAGCACGCCAGGGCCCATGAACACTGAAGCTTTCTTT
CASSTPGPMNTEAFF
>TRBJ2-3|TRBV2|TRBD2|-
TGTGCCAGCAGTGGGGCTAGCGGGGTTTATAGCACAGATACGCAGTATTTT
CASSGASGVYSTDTQYF
>TRBJ1-3|TRBV9|-|-
TGTGCCAGCAGCGTAGAGGCCCCCGATGGGAGAGGTGGAAACACCATATATTTT
CASSVEAPDGRGGNTIYF
>TRBJ1-1|TRBV6-5|-|once
TGTGCCAGCAGTGAAGGGGCCAGGAACACTGAAGCTTTCTTT
CASSEGARNTEAFF
>TRBJ2-2|TRBV5-1|TRBD2|-
TGCGCCAGCAGCTTGGACAGGCCGGGGGGTACCGGGGAGCTGTTTTTT
CASSLDRPGGTGELFF
>TRBJ2-5|TRBV19|-|-
TGTGCCAGTAGTCAGTGGGCGGGACAGAGTTTCCAAGAGACCCAGTACTTC
CASSQWAGQSFQETQYF
>TRBJ2-3|TRBV5-1|-|-
TGCGCCAGCAGCTTGGGAGGGACTCACGGCACAGATACGCAGTATTTT
CASSLGGTHGTDTQYF
>TRBJ1-1|TRBV19|TRBD1|few
TGTGCCAGTACTAAACAGGGGGCTAAAATGAACACTGAAGCTTTCTTT
CASTKQGAKMNTEAFF
>TRBJ1-4|TRBV5-1|-|-
TGCGCCAGCAGCAATACAGGGTTTGAAAAACTGTTTTTT
CASSNTGFEKLFF
>TRBJ1-2|TRBV11-2|-|-
TGTGCCAGCAGCTTAGATAACAGGTCGGCCTATGGCTACACCTTC
CASSLDNRSAYGYTF
>TRBJ2-7|TRBV5-4|TRBD2|once
TGTGCCAGCAGCCCAGTAGCGGGGGGCTCCTACGAGCAGTACTTC
CASSPVAGGSYEQYF
>TRBJ1-1|TRBV6-5|TRBD1|-
TGTGCCAGCAGTTACCGGGGACAGCTGAACACTGAAGCTTTCTTT
CASSYRGQLNTEAFF
>TRBJ2-1|TRBV10-3|-|-
TGTGCCACCAAGGCCGGAGCGATGGCAAACAATGAGCAGTTCTTC
CATKAGAMANNEQFF
>TRBJ2-1|TRBV7-9|TRBD2|-
TGTGCCAGCAGCTTAGGTGGCGGGGGGGCCTACAATGAGCAGTTCTTC
CASSLGGGGAYNEQFF
>TRBJ2-3|TRBV4-1|-|-
TGCGCCAGCAGCCATCCCGCTAGAACAGATACGCAGTATTTT
CASSHPARTDTQYF
>TRBJ1-3|TRBV6-6|-|once
TGTGCCAGCAGCCCCTCTGGGACATCTGGAAACACCATATATTTT
CASSPSGTSGNTIYF
>TRBJ1-6|TRBV6-1|-|-
TGTGCCAGCAGATATCGGGATAATTCACCCCTCCACTTT
CASRYRDNSPLHF
>TRBJ1-1|TRBV9|TRBD1|-
TGTGCCAGCAGCGTAGAAGGACAGGCGGCGGGTGAAGCTTTCTTT
CASSVEGQAAGEAFF
>TRBJ2-1|TRBV4-1|-|-
TGCGCCAGCAGCCAAGTTGATCTAGTCGCCTACAATGAGCAGTTCTTC
CASSQVDLVAYNEQFF
>TRBJ1-2|TRBV7-2|-|-
TGTGCCAGCAGCTTGGAGAGGATTTTAGGCTACACCTTC
CASSLERILGYTF
>TRBJ1-1|TRBV7-9|-|-
TGTGCCAGCGGCCCTTCCCCAGGGGTTAAGGGCACTGAAGCTTTCTTT
CASGPSPGVKGTEAFF
>TRBJ2-1|TRBV28|-|-
TGTGCCAGCAGTTCTAGGGGCTCCAATGAGCAGTTCTTC
CASSSRGSNEQFF
>TRBJ2-5|TRBV28|TRBD2|-
TGTGCCAGCAGTATCTCTAGCGGACAAGAGACCCAGTACTTC
CASSISSGQETQYF
>TRBJ2-5|TRBV15|-|-
TGTGCCACCAGCAGAGATGTGGGACGAGGGGGAGAGACCCAGTACTTC
CATSRDVGRGGETQYF
>TRBJ2-5|TRBV29-1|TRBD1|-
TGCAGCGTTATACCGGGACAGGGGCTGGAGACCCAGTACTTC
CSVIPGQGLETQYF
>TRBJ2-7|TRBV6-5|-|few
TGTGCCAGCAGTGGACCGGGTCGCTCGGGGGAGCAGTACTTC
CASSGPGRSGEQYF
>TRBJ1-2|TRBV6-1|-|few
TGTGCCAGCGGACCGGGAACGAACTATGGCTACACCTTC
CASGPGTNYGYTF
>TRBJ2-1|TRBV25-1|-|-
TGTGCCAGCAGCGAGAGCCGGCCCGTCCCCAGGAATGAGCAGTTCTTC
CASSESRPVPRNEQFF